The source of this TCR beta chain is a study of blood T cell repertoires in COVID-19. Across the study: Sample material is recorded as cDNA or gDNA derived from T cells, B-cell-depleted T cells, or PBMCs.

CDR1 and CDR2 (germline): LNHDA, SQIVND (reference sequence). V lost 1 base, J lost 5 bases, and 11 bases lay in between. The CDR3 contains 14 residues. Seattle's cohort entered during active infection and was followed longitudinally. Original data processing: For nucleated cells, counts were estimated from reference gene primer amplification. Produced via immunoSEQ multiplex PCR; TCRdb's table is partial and in-frame only. V and J calls and clone size follow that table, whereas D and trimming were derived from the DNA. The data contain 150,000 to 200,000 clones, roughly 79% of them singletons. Sequencing was done on a sample of peripheral blood. The clonotype was recovered from a woman aged 80 or over with COVID-19, enrolled during active disease. The chain carries TRBV19 and TRBJ1-1; the D gene is possibly TRBD1 (5 bases). The CDR3 sequence is CASSIGQGVTEAFF. The CDR3, as DNA: TGTGCCAGTAGTATAGGGCAGGGTGTGACTGAAGCTTTCTTT.